A selection of T cell receptor beta chains follows, all from one sample in a study of identical twins. TCRdb processed the 5' RACE reads anew with MiXCR; each CDR3 protein has one entry. The table shows 1.5 million to 2 million distinct CDR3 sequences, with about 31% occurring only once. The sample was cord blood. The receptors come from a newborn girl in good health. Each CDR3 is given with its conserved first and last residue. Fields, in order: clone size, D gene, V gene, J gene, CDR3 protein, CDR3 DNA. D genes are given only for firm matches. A clone size is listed for some rows: how often the clone was seen (once, few, many), or a class if it is expanded.

clone_size: few
d_call: .
v_call: TRBV7-8
j_call: TRBJ2-7
cdr3_aa: CASSLVQGPYNEQYF
cdr3_nt: TGTGCCAGCAGCTTAGTCCAGGGGCCCTACAATGAGCAGTACTTC

clone_size: .
d_call: .
v_call: TRBV28
j_call: TRBJ2-7
cdr3_aa: CAGSLLRGDEQYF
cdr3_nt: TGTGCCGGCAGTTTATTACGCGGGGACGAGCAGTACTTC

clone_size: few
d_call: .
v_call: TRBV5-6
j_call: TRBJ2-1
cdr3_aa: CASSMPYEQFF
cdr3_nt: TGTGCCAGCAGCATGCCTTATGAGCAGTTCTTC

clone_size: .
d_call: .
v_call: TRBV7-6
j_call: TRBJ1-4
cdr3_aa: CAQQRSERLPSGEKLFF
cdr3_nt: TGTGCGCAGCAGCGAAGTGAAAGGCTCCCTAGTGGGGAAAAACTGTTTTTT

clone_size: few
d_call: TRBD1
v_call: TRBV5-1
j_call: TRBJ1-2
cdr3_aa: CASSSPGQGVYGYTF
cdr3_nt: TGCGCCAGCAGCTCACCGGGACAGGGGGTGTATGGCTACACCTTC

clone_size: .
d_call: TRBD1
v_call: TRBV6-2/TRBV6-3
j_call: TRBJ2-3
cdr3_aa: CASSPPPGRGQRTDTQYF
cdr3_nt: TGTGCCAGCAGCCCGCCGCCCGGCAGGGGACAGCGCACAGATACGCAGTATTTT

clone_size: few
d_call: TRBD1
v_call: TRBV28
j_call: TRBJ1-5
cdr3_aa: CASRRTGAQPQHF
cdr3_nt: TGTGCCAGCAGGCGGACAGGGGCTCAGCCCCAGCATTTT

clone_size: .
d_call: TRBD2
v_call: TRBV4-1
j_call: TRBJ2-7
cdr3_aa: CASSLGLAGALGNEQYF
cdr3_nt: TGCGCCAGCAGCCTAGGACTAGCGGGAGCACTGGGGAATGAGCAGTACTTC

clone_size: .
d_call: .
v_call: TRBV7-9
j_call: TRBJ1-6
cdr3_aa: CASSPGANSPLHF
cdr3_nt: TGTGCCAGCAGCCCTGGGGCTAATTCACCCCTCCACTTT

clone_size: few
d_call: .
v_call: TRBV2
j_call: TRBJ2-7
cdr3_aa: CASSHSSRPGFGFLLYEQYF
cdr3_nt: TGTGCCAGCAGCCATAGTTCCCGACCCGGTTTCGGGTTCCTGCTCTACGAGCAGTACTTC

clone_size: few
d_call: TRBD2
v_call: TRBV6-1
j_call: TRBJ2-3
cdr3_aa: CASSGLAEFTDTQYF
cdr3_nt: TGTGCCAGCAGTGGACTAGCGGAGTTCACAGATACGCAGTATTTT

clone_size: .
d_call: .
v_call: TRBV27
j_call: TRBJ1-2
cdr3_aa: CASSKEGGGYGYTF
cdr3_nt: TGTGCCAGCAGTAAAGAGGGAGGGGGGTATGGCTACACCTTC

clone_size: .
d_call: .
v_call: TRBV2
j_call: TRBJ2-5
cdr3_aa: CASRPDLREFLQETQYF
cdr3_nt: TGTGCCAGCAGGCCGGACCTCCGGGAATTCCTACAAGAGACCCAGTACTTC

clone_size: many
d_call: .
v_call: TRBV28
j_call: TRBJ2-1
cdr3_aa: CASTEGSADPTYNEQFF
cdr3_nt: TGTGCCAGCACCGAAGGGTCCGCGGATCCGACCTACAATGAGCAGTTCTTC

clone_size: .
d_call: TRBD1
v_call: TRBV3-1
j_call: TRBJ2-3
cdr3_aa: CASSHRQGADTQYF
cdr3_nt: TGTGCCAGCAGCCACCGACAGGGGGCGGATACGCAGTATTTT

clone_size: few
d_call: .
v_call: TRBV6-4
j_call: TRBJ2-3
cdr3_aa: CASSDSGGNPTDTQYF
cdr3_nt: TGTGCCAGCAGTGACTCCGGCGGGAACCCCACAGATACGCAGTATTTT

clone_size: few
d_call: .
v_call: TRBV28
j_call: TRBJ2-7
cdr3_aa: CASSRRKGQNEQYF
cdr3_nt: TGTGCCAGCAGCAGGAGGAAAGGACAGAACGAGCAGTACTTC

clone_size: .
d_call: .
v_call: TRBV12-3/TRBV12-4
j_call: TRBJ1-1
cdr3_aa: CASSPYKNTEAFF
cdr3_nt: TGTGCCAGCAGTCCGTACAAGAACACTGAAGCTTTCTTT

clone_size: .
d_call: .
v_call: TRBV11-2
j_call: TRBJ2-3
cdr3_aa: CACSVPTGVKNTQYF
cdr3_nt: TGTGCCTGCAGCGTACCCACCGGGGTTAAAAATACGCAGTATTTT

clone_size: .
d_call: TRBD1
v_call: TRBV6-2/TRBV6-3
j_call: TRBJ2-4
cdr3_aa: CASSQTGGEDIQYF
cdr3_nt: TGTGCCAGCAGTCAGACAGGGGGAGAGGACATTCAGTACTTC

clone_size: .
d_call: .
v_call: TRBV6-6
j_call: TRBJ1-1
cdr3_aa: CASTRSGGTEAFF
cdr3_nt: TGTGCCAGCACCCGATCGGGGGGGACTGAAGCTTTCTTT

clone_size: once
d_call: .
v_call: TRBV20-1
j_call: TRBJ2-5
cdr3_aa: CSVGWDEQYF
cdr3_nt: TGCAGTGTGGGGTGGGATGAGCAGTACTTC

clone_size: .
d_call: .
v_call: TRBV6-2/TRBV6-3
j_call: TRBJ1-6
cdr3_aa: CASTHRARGGNSPLHF
cdr3_nt: TGTGCCAGCACTCACAGGGCCCGAGGAGGGAATTCACCCCTCCACTTT

clone_size: .
d_call: TRBD1
v_call: TRBV29-1
j_call: TRBJ1-1
cdr3_aa: CSVTPLGQWNTEAFF
cdr3_nt: TGCAGCGTGACCCCCCTGGGACAGTGGAACACTGAAGCTTTCTTT

clone_size: .
d_call: TRBD1
v_call: TRBV20-1
j_call: TRBJ1-3
cdr3_aa: CSARDSSDTIYF
cdr3_nt: TGCAGTGCGCGGGACAGTAGCGACACCATATATTTT

clone_size: few
d_call: TRBD1
v_call: TRBV12-3/TRBV12-4
j_call: TRBJ1-6
cdr3_aa: CASSPDRGHSPLHF
cdr3_nt: TGTGCCAGCAGCCCCGACAGGGGGCATTCACCCCTCCACTTT

clone_size: few
d_call: TRBD2
v_call: TRBV20-1
j_call: TRBJ2-7
cdr3_aa: CSASGAPSGPPYEQYF
cdr3_nt: TGCAGTGCTAGTGGGGCCCCTAGCGGGCCCCCCTACGAGCAGTACTTC

clone_size: .
d_call: TRBD2
v_call: TRBV6-1
j_call: TRBJ2-5
cdr3_aa: CASRKRLAGGGNEQYF
cdr3_nt: TGTGCCAGCAGGAAACGACTAGCGGGAGGAGGAAATGAGCAGTACTTC

clone_size: .
d_call: .
v_call: TRBV27
j_call: TRBJ1-5
cdr3_aa: CASRVRGVSNQPQHF
cdr3_nt: TGTGCCAGCAGAGTCAGGGGAGTGAGCAATCAGCCCCAGCATTTT

clone_size: few
d_call: .
v_call: TRBV12-3/TRBV12-4
j_call: TRBJ2-3
cdr3_aa: CASSPRGVYTDTQYF
cdr3_nt: TGTGCCAGCAGTCCGCGTGGGGTCTACACAGATACGCAGTATTTT

clone_size: .
d_call: TRBD1
v_call: TRBV6-1
j_call: TRBJ1-1
cdr3_aa: CASRGQGRRNTEAFF
cdr3_nt: TGTGCCAGCAGGGGACAGGGAAGGCGGAACACTGAAGCTTTCTTT

clone_size: few
d_call: TRBD2
v_call: TRBV7-2
j_call: TRBJ2-7
cdr3_aa: CASSLGGLGPYEQYF
cdr3_nt: TGTGCCAGCAGCTTAGGCGGACTAGGCCCCTACGAGCAGTACTTC

clone_size: few
d_call: TRBD2
v_call: TRBV7-9
j_call: TRBJ2-7
cdr3_aa: CASSLPRLASEQYF
cdr3_nt: TGTGCCAGCAGCTTACCCCGACTAGCGAGCGAGCAGTACTTC

clone_size: .
d_call: .
v_call: TRBV10-3
j_call: TRBJ2-1
cdr3_aa: CATSSRRARGRFYNEQFF
cdr3_nt: TGTGCCACCAGCTCCCGGCGAGCCCGGGGGCGCTTTTACAATGAGCAGTTCTTC

clone_size: .
d_call: .
v_call: TRBV20-1
j_call: TRBJ2-1
cdr3_aa: CSASSTGYNEQFF
cdr3_nt: TGCAGTGCTAGTTCTACGGGCTACAATGAGCAGTTCTTC

clone_size: .
d_call: TRBD2
v_call: TRBV2
j_call: TRBJ2-1
cdr3_aa: CASSEEREGYNEQFF
cdr3_nt: TGTGCCAGCAGTGAGGAGCGGGAGGGATACAATGAGCAGTTCTTC

clone_size: .
d_call: TRBD2
v_call: TRBV2
j_call: TRBJ2-5
cdr3_aa: CASSGGLAGGPRNEQYF
cdr3_nt: TGTGCCAGCAGTGGGGGACTAGCGGGAGGGCCTCGCAATGAGCAGTACTTC

clone_size: many
d_call: TRBD2
v_call: TRBV7-2
j_call: TRBJ2-3
cdr3_aa: CATRAGSKDTQYF
cdr3_nt: TGTGCCACCAGAGCGGGATCTAAAGATACGCAGTATTTT

clone_size: .
d_call: .
v_call: TRBV11-2
j_call: TRBJ1-2
cdr3_aa: CASSYLAGNYGYTF
cdr3_nt: TGTGCCAGCAGCTACCTCGCGGGGAACTATGGCTACACCTTC

clone_size: few
d_call: .
v_call: TRBV10-3
j_call: TRBJ1-4
cdr3_aa: CAINRATNEKLFF
cdr3_nt: TGTGCCATCAACAGGGCAACTAATGAAAAACTGTTTTTT

clone_size: .
d_call: .
v_call: TRBV20-1
j_call: TRBJ1-2
cdr3_aa: CSARLETGANYGYTF
cdr3_nt: TGCAGTGCTAGACTCGAGACAGGCGCTAACTATGGCTACACCTTC

clone_size: .
d_call: TRBD2
v_call: TRBV28
j_call: TRBJ2-5
cdr3_aa: CASSLSSGRKGETQYF
cdr3_nt: TGTGCCAGCAGTTTATCTAGCGGGAGGAAGGGGGAGACCCAGTACTTC

clone_size: few
d_call: .
v_call: TRBV24-1
j_call: TRBJ2-2
cdr3_aa: CATSQGNTGELFF
cdr3_nt: TGTGCCACCAGCCAGGGGAACACCGGGGAGCTGTTTTTT

clone_size: .
d_call: .
v_call: TRBV27
j_call: TRBJ1-2
cdr3_aa: CASSLSTGWGYTF
cdr3_nt: TGTGCCAGCAGTTTATCGACCGGGTGGGGCTACACCTTC

clone_size: .
d_call: .
v_call: TRBV6-1
j_call: TRBJ2-1
cdr3_aa: CANQQGRSYNEQFF
cdr3_nt: TGTGCCAACCAACAGGGAAGGAGCTACAATGAGCAGTTCTTC

clone_size: .
d_call: .
v_call: TRBV6-1
j_call: TRBJ2-5
cdr3_aa: CASSEVMGGGETQYF
cdr3_nt: TGTGCCAGCAGTGAAGTAATGGGTGGGGGAGAGACCCAGTACTTC

clone_size: .
d_call: .
v_call: TRBV20-1
j_call: TRBJ1-6
cdr3_aa: CSARWGGDYNSPLHF
cdr3_nt: TGCAGTGCTAGATGGGGAGGGGACTATAATTCACCCCTCCACTTT

clone_size: few
d_call: TRBD1
v_call: TRBV5-1
j_call: TRBJ1-1
cdr3_aa: CASRDRVGTGALNTEAFF
cdr3_nt: TGCGCCAGCAGGGATCGTGTCGGGACAGGCGCGTTGAACACTGAAGCTTTCTTT

clone_size: .
d_call: .
v_call: TRBV20-1
j_call: TRBJ1-4
cdr3_aa: CSPQPATNEKLFF
cdr3_nt: TGCAGTCCGCAACCTGCAACTAATGAAAAACTGTTTTTT

clone_size: .
d_call: TRBD1
v_call: TRBV12-3/TRBV12-4
j_call: TRBJ2-3
cdr3_aa: CASSPQGAVDTQYF
cdr3_nt: TGTGCCAGCAGTCCACAGGGGGCGGTTGATACGCAGTATTTT

clone_size: .
d_call: .
v_call: TRBV29-1
j_call: TRBJ1-1
cdr3_aa: CSVVRGWNTEAFF
cdr3_nt: TGCAGCGTTGTGAGGGGTTGGAACACTGAAGCTTTCTTT

clone_size: few
d_call: .
v_call: TRBV28
j_call: TRBJ2-1
cdr3_aa: CASSLYGSYNEQFF
cdr3_nt: TGTGCCAGCAGCTTATACGGGAGCTACAATGAGCAGTTCTTC

clone_size: few
d_call: .
v_call: TRBV7-2
j_call: TRBJ1-2
cdr3_aa: CASSFVRIYGYTF
cdr3_nt: TGTGCCAGCAGCTTCGTCAGGATTTATGGCTACACCTTC

clone_size: few
d_call: .
v_call: TRBV24-1
j_call: TRBJ1-5
cdr3_aa: CATSDRGGNQPQHF
cdr3_nt: TGTGCCACCAGTGACAGGGGCGGCAATCAGCCCCAGCATTTT

clone_size: once
d_call: .
v_call: TRBV19
j_call: TRBJ1-4
cdr3_aa: CASSTMGEKLFF
cdr3_nt: TGTGCCAGTAGCACCATGGGAGAAAAACTGTTTTTT